This entry lists 27 T cell receptor beta chains sequenced from one sample in a study of blood T cell repertoires in COVID-19. This table comes from immunoSEQ multiplex PCR, and its TCRdb copy is limited to in-frame clones, with some not included. The repertoire holds tens of thousands of clones, with about nine tenths as singletons. The sequencing sample was made of peripheral blood. The receptors were sampled from a man in his 60s with active or convalescent COVID-19.

The V gene is TRBV4-1, the J gene TRBJ1-1, with 9 bases matching TRBD1. The CDR3 has 17 residues. The germline CDR1 and CDR2 sequences are MGHRA and YSYEKL. The V gene end was trimmed by 3 bases and the J gene end by 0 bases; junction bases not matched to a gene: 8. The CDR3 sequence: CASSQGQGDLMNTEAFF. CDR3 DNA sequence: TGCGCCAGCAGCCAGGGACAGGGAGACCTCATGAACACTGAAGCTTTCTTT.

The sample holds a few counts of this clone. The chain joins TRBV7-9 to TRBJ1-5; 7 positions agree with TRBD1. V dropped 5 bases and J dropped 9; count of bases not matched to a gene: 7. The CDR3 length is 13 residues. Germline CDR1 SEHNR, CDR2 FQNEAQ (reference sequence). Written as DNA, the CDR3 is TGTGCCAGCAGCCAGGGGGTTGGGAGGCCCCAGCATTTT. This encodes CASSQGVGRPQHF.

This chain links TRBV5-1 with TRBJ2-7; TRBD1 might be the D (5 bases). Germline-derived CDR1 and CDR2 are SGHRS and YFSETQ. The CDR3 is 15 residues long. The V gene lost 0 bases and the J gene lost 0 bases, with 10 bases spanning the gap. In DNA, the CDR3 is TGCGCCAGCAGCTTGGCAGGGCAGAGCTCCTACGAGCAGTACTTC. Translated: CASSLAGQSSYEQYF.

The chain couples TRBV6-5 to TRBJ1-1; D remains ambiguous. The CDR3 is 10 amino acids. The V end was cut by 8 bases, the J end by 7 bases, with 8 bases between. CDR1 MNHEY and CDR2 SVGAGI come from the germline V gene. For the CDR3, the DNA is TGTGCCAGCGGCCTCTTTGAAGCTTTCTTT. It translates to CASGLFEAFF.

The rearrangement joins TRBV6-5 to TRBJ1-1; TRBD1 might be the D (5 bases). V was trimmed by 2 bases and J by 5 bases, leaving 15 bases between them. Germline V gene lookup returns CDR1 MNHEY and CDR2 SVGAGI. The CDR3 totals 15 residues. The CDR3 DNA is TGTGCCAGCAGTTACGGGGTGGGGCGCGGAACTGAAGCTTTCTTT. It translates to CASSYGVGRGTEAFF.

The chain links TRBV10-3 to TRBJ2-7; D remains ambiguous. The germline gives CDR1 ENHRY, CDR2 SYGVKD. The CDR3 consists of 12 residues. The V end was cut by 3 bases, the J end by 2 bases, with 5 bases between. The CDR3 nucleotides are TGTGCCATCAGTGAAACTACCTACGAGCAGTACTTC. Translation gives CAISETTYEQYF.

DNA for the CDR3: TGTGCTAGTGGTTTGGGGCAGGGCACCGGGGAGCTGTTTTTT. Protein product: CASGLGQGTGELFF. The V gene is TRBV12-5, the J gene TRBJ2-2; D may be TRBD1 (5 bases). Between the trimmed V and J ends, which lost 1 base and 4 bases, there was a span of 7 bases. The germline V gene encodes CDR1 LGHNT and CDR2 FRNRAP. The CDR3 loop spans 14 amino acids.

This chain connects TRBV6-5 to TRBJ1-1; D might be TRBD1 (6 bases). The ends were cut back, 7 bases at V and 7 bases at J, with 22 bases in the middle. The CDR3 sequence is 15 residues long. Germline V CDR1 and CDR2: MNHEY, SVGAGI. CDR3 nucleotide sequence: TGTGCCAGCAACAACCCCGTCAGGGGCAGTAATGAAGCTTTCTTT. Protein sequence: CASNNPVRGSNEAFF.

This sequence joins TRBV19 and TRBJ1-6; 8 bases agree with TRBD1. V was clipped by 3 bases and J by 7 bases; unmatched bases: 5. Germline lookup yields CDR1 LNHDA and CDR2 SQIVND (reference sequence). This CDR3 has 15 amino acids. The CDR3 region is CASSMDRAGNSPLHF. Written as DNA, the CDR3 is TGTGCCAGTAGTATGGACAGGGCGGGAAATTCACCCCTCCACTTT.

The rearrangement uses TRBV30 and TRBJ2-1; TRBD2 might be the D (5 bases). The CDR3 is 15 amino acids. V was trimmed by 0 bases and J by 0 bases, leaving 9 bases between them. Germline lookup yields CDR1 GTSNPN and CDR2 SVGIG (reference sequence). CDR3 sequence (DNA): TGTGCCTGGAGTGTACTAGGGCGCTCCTACAATGAGCAGTTCTTC. This gives the protein CAWSVLGRSYNEQFF.

The genes are TRBV6-5 and TRBJ2-5; D is perhaps TRBD2 (5 bases). The CDR3 totals 15 residues. Germline V gene sequence: CDR1 MNHEY, CDR2 SVGAGI. Deletions cut 3 bases from V and 4 bases from J, with 15 bases between. In nucleotides, the CDR3 is TGTGCCAGCAGTTATTCCTATAGCGTCCCAGAGACCCAGTACTTC. As protein: CASSYSYSVPETQYF.

The V and J genes are TRBV19 and TRBJ2-5, with D perhaps TRBD2 (5 bases). The CDR3 has 14 residues. The V end was cut by 4 bases, the J end by 3 bases, with 12 bases between. Germline V gene data show CDR1 as LNHDA and CDR2 as SQIVND (reference sequence). CDR3 amino acids: CASSTLLLEETQYF. CDR3 nucleotide sequence: TGTGCCAGTAGTACCCTCCTACTAGAAGAGACCCAGTACTTC.

This sequence joins TRBV3-1 (or the pseudogene TRBV3-2) and TRBJ2-1, with TRBD2 identical over 7 bases. Germline CDR1 reads LGHDT; CDR2 reads YNNKEL (reference sequence). The CDR3 is 15 residues long. V lost 1 base, J lost 3 bases, and 3 bases stayed unmatched. The CDR3 spells CASSQGSGVYNEQFF. Written as DNA, the CDR3 is TGTGCCAGCAGCCAAGGGAGCGGGGTCTACAATGAGCAGTTCTTC.

The gene calls are TRBV29-1 and TRBJ2-7; 9 bases fit TRBD1. The CDR3 sequence is 13 residues long. CDR1 and CDR2 from the germline V gene are SQVTM and ANQGSEA. Trimming cost V 4 bases and J 6 bases; bases outside gene matches: 7. The CDR3 DNA is TGCAGCGTTGGGGACAGGGATCTCGGCGAGCAGTACTTC. Its translation: CSVGDRDLGEQYF.

The chain combines TRBV27 with TRBJ2-3; maybe TRBD2 (6 bases). The germline V gene encodes CDR1 MNHEY and CDR2 SMNVEV (reference sequence). Trimming stripped 6 bases from V and 1 base from J, with 17 bases between. The CDR3 covers 16 residues. CDR3 residues: CASRGVYGGGTDTQYF. The CDR3 bases are TGTGCCAGCAGGGGGGTGTACGGGGGAGGCACAGATACGCAGTATTTT.

V is TRBV27 and J is TRBJ1-6; perhaps TRBD1 as D (6 bases). Between the trimmed V and J ends, which lost 6 bases and 10 bases, there was a span of 19 bases. Germline V gene sequence: CDR1 MNHEY, CDR2 SMNVEV (reference sequence). This CDR3 has 15 amino acids. CDR3 sequence: CASRAAGGLGSPLHF. The CDR3 DNA reads TGTGCCAGCAGGGCCGCGGGGGGGCTCGGGTCACCCCTCCACTTT.

The chain uses TRBV7-2 and TRBJ1-2; maybe TRBD1 (5 bases). Per the germline V gene, CDR1 is SGHTA and CDR2 is FQGNSA. The CDR3 length is 15 residues. V shed 1 base and J shed 4 bases, with 13 bases lying between them. The CDR3 sequence is CASSLVGAGIYGYTF. CDR3 nucleotides: TGTGCCAGCAGCTTAGTTGGGGCGGGGATCTATGGCTACACCTTC.

The genes are TRBV9 and TRBJ2-2, with a tentative D call TRBD2 (5 bases). This CDR3 is 17 amino acids long. Germline values: CDR1 SGDLS, CDR2 YYNGEE. The V and J ends lost 0 bases and 3 bases respectively, with 15 bases between them. The CDR3 nucleotides are TGTGCCAGCAGCGTAGCCCCACCGACTACCCACACCGGGGAGCTGTTTTTT. Translation gives CASSVAPPTTHTGELFF.

The V gene is TRBV5-1, the J gene TRBJ1-2; 9 positions match TRBD1. From germline, CDR1 is SGHRS and CDR2 YFSETQ. J lost 4 bases, V lost 4 bases, and 2 bases had no gene match. CDR3 size: 13 residues. CDR3 residues: CASSGGQGYGYTF. CDR3 DNA sequence: TGCGCCAGCAGCGGGGGACAGGGCTATGGCTACACCTTC. The whole variable domain, filled in from reference TRBV5-1 and TRBJ1-2, reads KAGVTQTPRYLIKTRGQQVTLSCSPISGHRSVSWYQQTPGQGLQFLFEYFSETQRNKGNFPGRFSGRQFSNSRSEMNVSTLELGDSALYLCASSGGQGYGYTFGSGTRLTVV.

The gene calls are TRBV4-1 and TRBJ2-2; D unresolved. V was shortened by 4 bases and J by 3 bases, with 3 bases between the two germline ends. Germline loops: CDR1 MGHRA, CDR2 YSYEKL. The length of the CDR3 is 12 residues. The CDR3 reads CASSRDTGELFF. As DNA, the CDR3 is TGCGCCAGCAGCCGCGACACCGGGGAGCTGTTTTTT.

This sequence joins TRBV2 and TRBJ1-2; D is undetermined. V lost 10 bases and J lost 2, with 11 bases in between. Germline V lookup: CDR1 SNHLY, CDR2 FYNNEI. CDR3 length equals 12 residues. CDR3 amino acids: CATRSSNYGYTF. As DNA, the CDR3 is TGTGCCACCAGGTCTTCCAACTATGGCTACACCTTC.

This rearrangement joins TRBV6-6 to TRBJ2-4, with unresolved D. The CDR3 runs 13 residues. Trimming removed 5 bases at V and 0 bases at J, with 5 bases between. In germline, CDR1 is MNHNY, CDR2 SVGAGI (reference sequence). CDR3 sequence: CASSERAKNIQYF. CDR3 coding DNA: TGTGCCAGCAGTGAGCGAGCCAAAAACATTCAGTACTTC.

V usage is TRBV7-2 and J usage is TRBJ1-4; 8 nucleotides agree with TRBD1. CDR3 length: 15 amino acids. From germline, CDR1 is SGHTA and CDR2 FQGNSA. V lost 5 bases to trimming and J lost 7 bases; unmatched junction nucleotides: 9. CDR3 sequence (DNA): TGTGCCAGCAGCCCCGCCCGGACAGGGTCTGAAAAACTGTTTTTT. It codes for CASSPARTGSEKLFF.

This clone showed up just a few times. This rearrangement joins TRBV3-1 (or the pseudogene TRBV3-2) to TRBJ1-1; possibly TRBD1 for D (5 bases). Germline CDR1 reads LGHDT; CDR2 reads YNNKEL (reference sequence). CDR3 length: 12 residues. V was clipped by 3 bases and J by 5 bases, with 7 bases between them. CDR3 residues: CASSHGGTEAFF. In DNA form, the CDR3 reads TGTGCCAGCAGCCATGGGGGGACTGAAGCTTTCTTT.

Only a few counts were recorded for this clone. The chain uses TRBV19 and TRBJ1-6, with D perhaps matching TRBD1 (6 bases). The CDR3 is 18 amino acids. Deletions cut 4 bases from V and 0 bases from J, with 16 bases between. Germline CDR1 reads LNHDA; CDR2 reads SQIVND (reference sequence). The CDR3 loop reads CASSTRQAISSYNSPLHF. The DNA for the CDR3 is TGTGCCAGTAGTACCCGACAGGCTATAAGCTCCTATAATTCACCCCTCCACTTT. Supplemented by reference TRBV19 and TRBJ1-6, the full variable domain reads DGGITQSPKYLFRKEGQNVTLSCEQNLNHDAMYWYRQDPGQGLRLIYYSQIVNDFQKGDIAEGYSVSREKKESFPLTVTSAQKNPTAFYLCASSTRQAISSYNSPLHFGNGTRLTVT.

The chain has TRBV7-8 and TRBJ2-1; tentative D call: TRBD2 (5 bases). V lost 2 bases and J 4 bases, leaving 6 bases between the germline ends. The CDR3 totals 13 residues. Germline CDR1 SGHVS, CDR2 FQNEAQ. The CDR3 nucleotides read TGTGCCAGCAGCTTACGAGGGTACAATGAGCAGTTCTTC. Protein: CASSLRGYNEQFF.

The gene calls are TRBV2 and TRBJ1-4; TRBD1 aligns across 9 bases. Germline trimming cut 5 bases from V and 0 bases from J; bases unmatched to any gene: 4. The germline V gene encodes CDR1 SNHLY and CDR2 FYNNEI. This CDR3 comprises 16 residues. The CDR3 DNA reads as TGTGCCAGCAGTAGACAGGGGGAAGCAACTAATGAAAAACTGTTTTTT. Protein: CASSRQGEATNEKLFF.